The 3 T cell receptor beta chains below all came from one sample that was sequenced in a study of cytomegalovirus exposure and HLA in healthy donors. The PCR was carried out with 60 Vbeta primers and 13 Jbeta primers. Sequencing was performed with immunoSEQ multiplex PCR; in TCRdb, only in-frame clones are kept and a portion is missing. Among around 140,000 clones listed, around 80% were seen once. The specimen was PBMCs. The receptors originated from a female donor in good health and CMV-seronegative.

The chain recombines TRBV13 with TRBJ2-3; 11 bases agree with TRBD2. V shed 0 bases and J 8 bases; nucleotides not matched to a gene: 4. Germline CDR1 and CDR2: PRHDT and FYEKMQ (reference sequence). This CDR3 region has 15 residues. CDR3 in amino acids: CASSLGSGRARTQYF. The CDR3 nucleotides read TGTGCCAGCAGCTTAGGTAGCGGGAGGGCCCGTACGCAGTATTTT.

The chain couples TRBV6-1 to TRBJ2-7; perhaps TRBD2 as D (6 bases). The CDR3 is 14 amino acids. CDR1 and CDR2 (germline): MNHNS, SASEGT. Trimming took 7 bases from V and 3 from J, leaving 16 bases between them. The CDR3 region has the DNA TGTGCCAGCACCCCGGAGGGCAGTTTCTACGAGCAGTACTTC. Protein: CASTPEGSFYEQYF.

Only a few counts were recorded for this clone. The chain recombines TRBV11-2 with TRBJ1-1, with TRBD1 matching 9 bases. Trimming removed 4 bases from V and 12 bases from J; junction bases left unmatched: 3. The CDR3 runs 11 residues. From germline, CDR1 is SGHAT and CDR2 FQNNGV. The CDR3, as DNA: TGTGCCAGCAGCTCACAGGGGGCCCCTTTCTTT. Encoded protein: CASSSQGAPFF.